A single sample gave rise to the 27 T cell receptor beta chains below, sequenced in a study of shared clonotypes between healthy human individuals. The naive CD8 population came from CD45RO-negative cells selected for CCR7, without terminally differentiated effector memory CD45RA+ cells. Only in-frame clones appear in the TCRdb table, and some are missing; sequencing was by immunoSEQ multiplex PCR. The sample has more than 2 million clones, just under 95% seen once. What was sequenced was naive CD8+ T cells sorted from blood. Receptors were obtained from a man aged 18 to 29 in good health.

This clone was seen just once. The chain joins TRBV5-6 to TRBJ2-7, with a weak D call TRBD2 (5 bases). The V gene's germline CDR1 is SGHDT and CDR2 YYEEEE. The CDR3 spans 14 residues. Trimming stripped 0 bases from V and 2 bases from J, with 9 bases between. Here the CDR3 reads CASSLGERTYEQYF. CDR3 bases: TGTGCCAGCAGCTTGGGGGAGAGAACCTACGAGCAGTACTTC.

This rearrangement joins TRBV4-1 to TRBJ1-4; the match to TRBD1 covers 8 bases. The CDR3 is 17 residues long. The ends lost 0 bases at V and 8 bases at J; junction bases unmatched: 11. Germline CDR1 reads MGHRA; CDR2 reads YSYEKL. Written as DNA, the CDR3 is TGCGCCAGCAGCCAAGATTTATTCGGACAGGGAGGCGAAAAACTGTTTTTT. It codes for CASSQDLFGQGGEKLFF.

V and J are TRBV30 and TRBJ2-5, with D tentatively TRBD2 (5 bases). The CDR3 consists of 13 residues. In germline, CDR1 is GTSNPN, CDR2 SVGIG (reference sequence). V was shortened by 8 bases and J by 2 bases, with 15 bases between the two germline ends. The CDR3 is CAGGPILQETQYF. The CDR3 DNA reads TGTGCCGGAGGTCCTATCCTACAAGAGACCCAGTACTTC.

A remark on this clone: One end of the junction fails to match germline, which may point to a read error. V usage is TRBV7-8 and J usage is TRBJ2-7; TRBD2 matches at 12 bases. Germline V gene sequence: CDR1 SGHVS, CDR2 FQNEAQ. CDR3 size: 15 residues. In DNA, the CDR3 is TGTGCCAGCAGCCTAGCGGGAGGGATCGTCTACGAGCAGTACTTC. As protein: CASSLAGGIVYEQYF.

The chain carries TRBV11-2 and TRBJ2-2; D gene unclear. Germline CDR1 is SGHAT and CDR2 is FQNNGV. Trimming stripped 4 bases from V and 6 bases from J, with 3 bases between. The CDR3 sequence is 11 residues long. CDR3 in DNA: TGTGCCAGCAGCTCGTCCGGGGAGCTGTTTTTT. The encoded protein is CASSSSGELFF.

The CDR3 loop reads CAIAENYGYTF. The CDR3 nucleotides are TGTGCCATCGCTGAGAACTATGGCTACACCTTC. This sequence joins TRBV10-3 and TRBJ1-2; D call uncertain. CDR3 length: 11 residues. V lost 8 bases to trimming and J lost 2 bases, with 6 bases between them. In germline, CDR1 is ENHRY, CDR2 SYGVKD.

V usage is TRBV4-1 and J usage is TRBJ2-2, with D possibly TRBD1 on 6 matching bases. The V and J ends lost 3 bases and 10 bases respectively, with 18 bases between them. This CDR3 spans 15 amino acids. Germline V gene data show CDR1 as MGHRA and CDR2 as YSYEKL. This chain's CDR3 is CASSHPGSGHPELFF. CDR3 DNA sequence: TGCGCCAGCAGCCACCCAGGGTCGGGACATCCGGAGCTGTTTTTT.

The V and J genes are TRBV4-1 and TRBJ2-1, with D tentatively TRBD1 or TRBD2 (5 bases each). The germline V gene encodes CDR1 MGHRA and CDR2 YSYEKL. Trimming left V 4 bases short and J 7 bases short, with 17 bases between. This CDR3 has 15 residues. This chain's CDR3 is CASSLRDLRRNEQFF. DNA for the CDR3: TGCGCCAGCAGCCTTAGGGACCTGCGGCGTAATGAGCAGTTCTTC.

This chain connects TRBV5-1 to TRBJ2-2, with D possibly matching TRBD1 (6 bases). This CDR3 spans 15 amino acids. Germline V gene data show CDR1 as SGHRS and CDR2 as YFSETQ. Deletions cut 2 bases from V and 6 bases from J, with 14 bases between. In DNA form, the CDR3 reads TGCGCCAGCAGCTTTGGAATCACAGGGTCCGGGGAGCTGTTTTTT. Its protein is CASSFGITGSGELFF.

V is TRBV2 and J is TRBJ2-5; TRBD2 matches at 8 bases. CDR3 length: 16 amino acids. CDR1 is SNHLY and CDR2 is FYNNEI in the germline V gene. Germline trimming cut 3 bases from V and 2 bases from J; bases unmatched to any gene: 8. The CDR3 DNA is TGTGCCAGCAGTGACCCAGCGGGGGAATCTCAAGAGACCCAGTACTTC. It encodes CASSDPAGESQETQYF. Drawing the rest from reference TRBV2 and TRBJ2-5, the complete variable domain is EPEVTQTPSHQVTQMGQEVILRCVPISNHLYFYWYRQILGQKVEFLVSFYNNEISEKSEIFDDQFSVERPDGSNFTLKIRSTKLEDSAMYFCASSDPAGESQETQYFGPGTRLLVL.

This clone was counted a single time. The CDR3 region has the DNA TGTGCCAGCAGCTTAGATCTGGGGGGCCGCAGCTCCTACGAGCAGTACTTC. Protein: CASSLDLGGRSSYEQYF. This rearrangement joins TRBV11-2 to TRBJ2-7, with D possibly called TRBD1 or TRBD2 (6 bases each). This CDR3 is 17 amino acids long. Trimming pared 0 bases from V and 0 bases from J, leaving 15 bases between. The germline gives CDR1 SGHAT, CDR2 FQNNGV.

Comment on this clone: In the same sample, other DNA sequences code for this CDR3. The V gene is TRBV6-1, the J gene TRBJ1-3; D remains ambiguous. Germline values: CDR1 MNHNS, CDR2 SASEGT. The CDR3 runs to 15 residues. V was pared by 1 base and J by 1 base, with 8 bases between. The CDR3, as DNA: TGTGCCAGCAGTGAAGGCGCCGGTTCTGGAAACACCATATATTTT. Translation gives CASSEGAGSGNTIYF.

The chain employs TRBV11-3 and TRBJ1-2; unclear D gene. The V gene lost 5 bases and the J gene lost 5 bases, with 18 bases spanning the gap. The CDR3 is made up of 15 amino acids. Germline assignment: CDR1 SGHNT and CDR2 YENEEA. The CDR3 region has the DNA TGTGCCAGCAGCGATACACGGGAAGGGCGGTATGGCTACACCTTC. This translates into CASSDTREGRYGYTF.

CDR3 nucleotides: TGTGCCAGTAGTAGCAGGGTCGTTGGCGCCGGGGAGCTGTTTTTT. Its translation: CASSSRVVGAGELFF. The chain is built from TRBV19 and TRBJ2-2, with a possible D match to TRBD1 (5 bases). This CDR3 spans 15 amino acids. Trimming took off 4 bases at V and 6 bases at J, with 15 bases between the two ends. The germline V gene has CDR1 LNHDA and CDR2 SQIVND (reference sequence).

V and J are TRBV5-6 and TRBJ2-7; 12 positions agree with TRBD2. Germline loops: CDR1 SGHDT, CDR2 YYEEEE. The CDR3 is 19 residues long. After removal of 6 bases from V and 4 bases from J, the junction contained 20 bases not matched to a gene. The CDR3 DNA follows: TGTGCCAGCACCCGGGAGGGACTAGCGGGCCCCGCCGGGGGATACGAGCAGTACTTC. Protein product: CASTREGLAGPAGGYEQYF.

The rearrangement uses TRBV15 and TRBJ1-6; D unclear. Germline CDR1 LNHNV, CDR2 YYDKDF (reference sequence). The CDR3 runs 14 residues. V was clipped by 5 bases and J by 3 bases, with 8 bases between them. Here the CDR3 reads CATSFGLYNSPLHF. Here the CDR3 DNA reads TGTGCCACCAGCTTCGGCCTCTATAATTCACCCCTCCACTTT.

This chain joins TRBV28 and TRBJ2-7; TRBD2 agrees at 10 bases. V shed 5 bases and J 7 bases; nucleotides not matched to a gene: 8. The CDR3 is 14 residues long. Germline CDR1 and CDR2: MDHEN and SYDVKM. In DNA, the CDR3 is TGTGCCAGCAGTGTACTAGCGGGGCCGGGGGAGCAGTACTTC. It encodes CASSVLAGPGEQYF.

The rearrangement uses TRBV6-4 and TRBJ2-2, with TRBD1 as a possible D gene (6 bases). The CDR3 is 15 amino acids. The germline gives CDR1 MRHNA, CDR2 SNTAGT. Trimming took off 10 bases at V and 4 bases at J, with 19 bases between the two ends. The CDR3 DNA reads TGTGCCAACAACCTTACAGGGCTTGGCACCGGGGAGCTGTTTTTT. Amino acid sequence: CANNLTGLGTGELFF.

The chain has TRBV11-2 and TRBJ1-1, with D maybe TRBD1 (5 bases). CDR3 size: 15 residues. Germline V gene data show CDR1 as SGHAT and CDR2 as FQNNGV. Trimming stripped 3 bases from V and 3 bases from J, with 14 bases between. DNA of the CDR3: TGTGCCAGCAGCTTCGCGGGGGGACGGGACACTGAAGCTTTCTTT. Translation: CASSFAGGRDTEAFF.

The chain has TRBV6-6 and TRBJ1-2; D is unresolved. Germline-derived CDR1 and CDR2 are MNHNY and SVGAGI (reference sequence). V was trimmed by 0 bases and J by 8 bases, leaving 10 bases between them. There are 13 residues in the CDR3. The DNA of the CDR3 is TGTGCCAGCAGTTACTCGGAGGGCGGCGGCTACACCTTC. Translated: CASSYSEGGGYTF.

In the case of this clone: Other nucleotide sequences in the sample specify the same CDR3. The chain employs TRBV5-6 and TRBJ1-1, with unresolved D. Deletions cut 2 bases from V and 0 bases from J, with 11 bases between. This CDR3 spans 15 amino acids. Germline V gene lookup returns CDR1 SGHDT and CDR2 YYEEEE. This chain's CDR3 is CASSFPQGLNTEAFF. CDR3 nucleotide sequence: TGTGCCAGCAGCTTCCCGCAAGGGTTGAACACTGAAGCTTTCTTT.

This chain uses TRBV28 with TRBJ2-5; no clear D. Germline lookup yields CDR1 MDHEN and CDR2 SYDVKM. V lost 7 bases and J 5 bases, leaving 11 bases between the germline ends. The CDR3 runs to 12 residues. This CDR3 reads CASTGAEETQYF. The CDR3 nucleotides read TGTGCCAGCACTGGCGCGGAGGAGACCCAGTACTTC.

The J gene is TRBJ1-2, the V gene TRBV30, with 9 bases fitting TRBD1. This CDR3 has 16 amino acids. The ends lost 3 bases at V and 5 bases at J; junction bases unmatched: 13. Germline V gene sequence: CDR1 GTSNPN, CDR2 SVGIG (reference sequence). CDR3 residues: CAWRKGQGIMGYGYTF. In DNA form, the CDR3 reads TGTGCCTGGAGGAAAGGACAGGGGATCATGGGGTATGGCTACACCTTC. Looking up the rest from reference TRBV30 and TRBJ1-2 gives the full variable domain: SQTIHQWPATLVQPVGSPLSLECTVEGTSNPNLYWYRQAAGRGLQLLFYSVGIGQISSEVPQNLSASRPQDRQFILSSKKLLLSDSGFYLCAWRKGQGIMGYGYTFGSGTRLTVV.

The chain recombines TRBV6-5 with TRBJ1-1; weak D call: TRBD1 (5 bases). The length of the CDR3 is 14 residues. V was clipped by 6 bases and J by 8 bases, with 19 bases between them. CDR1 is MNHEY and CDR2 is SVGAGI in the germline V gene. Here the CDR3 reads CASSLYPGTLEAFF. DNA of the CDR3: TGTGCCAGCAGCCTATACCCCGGGACCCTAGAAGCTTTCTTT.

With regard to this clone: This sample also contains other DNA sequences that code for the same CDR3. This chain uses TRBV4-1 with TRBJ2-5; D not certain. The CDR3 consists of 15 residues. Trimming pared 0 bases from V and 5 bases from J, leaving 13 bases between. CDR1 is MGHRA and CDR2 is YSYEKL in the germline V gene. The CDR3 nucleotides are TGCGCCAGCAGCCAAGATCCTGCTTCTGGCGAGACCCAGTACTTC. This translates into CASSQDPASGETQYF.

The V call is TRBV16, the J call TRBJ1-1; 12 bases line up with TRBD1. From germline, CDR1 is KGHSY and CDR2 FQNENV. The J segment lost 4 bases and the V segment lost 2 bases, leaving 11 bases of the junction unmatched. This CDR3 spans 18 amino acids. CDR3: CASSQEGQGAAIFTEAFF. CDR3 nucleotides: TGTGCCAGCAGCCAAGAGGGACAGGGGGCTGCGATATTCACTGAAGCTTTCTTT.

This chain joins TRBV11-2 and TRBJ2-7; 9 nucleotides line up with TRBD2. The CDR3 loop spans 15 amino acids. V lost 4 bases to trimming and J lost 1 base; unmatched junction nucleotides: 5. The germline V gene encodes CDR1 SGHAT and CDR2 FQNNGV. CDR3 bases: TGTGCCAGCAGCTCAGGGACTAGCCGGTCCTACGAGCAGTACTTC. Protein product: CASSSGTSRSYEQYF.